The sample holds one count of the clone carrying this T cell receptor beta chain. These data belong to a study of blood T cell repertoires in COVID-19. Study as a whole: Samples came from the United States, Italy and Spain, spanning acute and convalescent COVID-19. Nucleic acid was either cDNA or gDNA, and it came from T cells, B-cell-depleted T cells, or PBMCs.

The germline gives CDR1 LGHDT, CDR2 YNNKEL (reference sequence). Trimming removed 3 bases from V and 4 bases from J; junction bases left unmatched: 9. The CDR3 has 16 residues. In the authors' workflow: The authors estimated nucleated cell counts from reference gene primer amplification. Libraries were prepared by immunoSEQ multiplex PCR; TCRdb keeps only in-frame clonotypes and omits some of them. The V and J calls and clone size were taken over from that table, and D and trimming were inferred from the DNA. This sample has roughly 64,000 clones, with 84% found just once. The V call is TRBV3-1 (or the pseudogene TRBV3-2), the J call TRBJ1-2; 9 nucleotides agree with TRBD1. The sequence came from an older woman with acute or convalescent COVID-19. The sequenced sample was peripheral blood. The CDR3 protein is CASSHRRDRGSYGYTF. The CDR3 DNA sequence: TGTGCCAGCAGCCATAGAAGAGACAGGGGGTCCTATGGCTACACCTTC.